These 28 T cell receptor beta chains came from one sample sequenced in a study of shared clonotypes between healthy human individuals. CD45RO-negative cells were positively selected for CCR7, leaving out terminally differentiated effector memory CD45RA+ cells. The data were produced by immunoSEQ multiplex PCR, yet TCRdb's version contains in-frame clones alone and is incomplete. The sample contains roughly 770,000 clones, around 96% of which appear only once. The sample comprised naive CD8+ T cells sorted from blood. The receptor source for this set is a man younger than 45 in good health.

This clone was observed once. The genes are TRBV28 and TRBJ1-2; D is unresolved. The CDR3 runs 11 residues. Trimming stripped 10 bases from V and 2 bases from J, with 8 bases between. Germline CDR1 reads MDHEN; CDR2 reads SYDVKM. The CDR3 DNA sequence: TGTGCCATTTCGACAAACTATGGCTACACCTTC. Translation gives CAISTNYGYTF.

To note about this clone: Other nucleotide sequences in the sample specify the same CDR3. The CDR3 nucleotides read TGTGCCAGCAGCCCACCTGGGACCTCCTACGAGCAGTACTTC. Translated, it gives CASSPPGTSYEQYF. V usage is TRBV7-9 and J usage is TRBJ2-7; either TRBD1 or TRBD2 may supply D (5 bases each). The V end lost 5 bases, the J end lost 0 bases, and 11 bases lay between the germline ends. CDR1 is SEHNR, CDR2 FQNEAQ, per germline (reference sequence). The CDR3 runs to 14 residues. Supplemented by reference TRBV7-9 and TRBJ2-7, the full variable domain reads DTGVSQNPRHKITKRGQNVTFRCDPISEHNRLYWYRQTLGQGPEFLTYFQNEAQLEKSRLLSDRFSAERPKGSFSTLEIQRTEQGDSAMYLCASSPPGTSYEQYFGPGTRLTVT.

The chain joins TRBV10-2 to TRBJ2-2; D is undetermined. In germline, CDR1 is WSHSY, CDR2 SAAADI. Trimming shortened V by 0 bases and J by 6 bases, and 5 bases separated the two germline ends. The CDR3 has 13 residues. Here the CDR3 reads CASSESLAGELFF. CDR3 bases: TGCGCCAGCAGTGAGTCGTTGGCCGGGGAGCTGTTTTTT.

The gene calls are TRBV15 and TRBJ1-2; no clear D gene. Germline loops: CDR1 LNHNV, CDR2 YYDKDF (reference sequence). Deletions cut 0 bases from V and 1 base from J, with 9 bases between. This CDR3 is 15 amino acids long. DNA of the CDR3: TGTGCCACCAGCAGAGAATTTGGAGGTAACTATGGCTACACCTTC. It translates to CATSREFGGNYGYTF. The full variable domain, in which reference TRBV15 and TRBJ1-2 provide the parts outside the CDR3, is DAMVIQNPRYQVTQFGKPVTLSCSQTLNHNVMYWYQQKSSQAPKLLFHYYDKDFNNEADTPDNFQSRRPNTSFCFLDIRSPGLGDTAMYLCATSREFGGNYGYTFGSGTRLTVV.

The chain joins TRBV9 to TRBJ2-5; 15 nucleotides match TRBD2. CDR3 length: 15 residues. V gave up 4 bases and J gave up 5 bases; unmatched junction bases: 3. Germline V gene sequence: CDR1 SGDLS, CDR2 YYNGEE. The CDR3 here is CASSPGLAGGETQYF. The CDR3 nucleotides are TGTGCCAGCAGCCCAGGACTAGCGGGAGGGGAGACCCAGTACTTC.

In DNA form, the CDR3 reads TGTGCCAGTAGTGAGGGACTAGCGGGCTCCTACGAGCAGTACTTC. It specifies CASSEGLAGSYEQYF. The rearrangement links TRBV19 to TRBJ2-7, with 12 bases lining up with TRBD2. The CDR3 consists of 15 residues. Germline CDR1 is LNHDA and CDR2 is SQIVND (reference sequence). V was pared by 5 bases and J by 0 bases, with 2 bases of the junction left unmatched.

DNA of the CDR3: TGTGCCAGTAGGGTCGCGGAATCTGGTCCGTACGAGCAGTACTTC. Translated, it gives CASRVAESGPYEQYF. This rearrangement joins TRBV19 to TRBJ2-7; D is unclear. From germline, CDR1 is LNHDA and CDR2 SQIVND (reference sequence). The CDR3 totals 15 residues. Trimming took off 6 bases at V and 4 bases at J, with 19 bases between the two ends.

With respect to this clone: Other DNA sequences within the sample encode an identical CDR3. The chain recombines TRBV29-1 with TRBJ2-1; D remains unclear. Trimming took off 3 bases at V and 5 bases at J, with 2 bases between the two ends. From germline, CDR1 is SQVTM and CDR2 ANQGSEA. This CDR3 has 10 amino acids. As DNA, the CDR3 is TGCAGCGTTGACGACAATGAGCAGTTCTTC. Its protein product is CSVDDNEQFF.

Points on this clone: At the DNA level, this CDR3 is encoded by other sequences in the same sample as well. The chain carries TRBV13 and TRBJ2-7; D perhaps matches TRBD2 (6 bases). The germline V gene encodes CDR1 PRHDT and CDR2 FYEKMQ (reference sequence). The CDR3 is made up of 12 amino acids. Trimming shortened V by 0 bases and J by 6 bases, and 6 bases separated the two germline ends. CDR3 region: CASSLGGGEQYF. DNA of the CDR3: TGTGCCAGCAGCTTAGGCGGGGGCGAGCAGTACTTC.

The chain carries TRBV11-2 and TRBJ1-3, with a weak D call TRBD1 (5 bases). The CDR3 runs 17 residues. CDR1 and CDR2 from the germline V gene are SGHAT and FQNNGV. V was clipped by 1 base and J by 0 bases, with 13 bases between them. The CDR3 region has the DNA TGTGCCAGCAGCTTAGCAGCGGGGACTAGCTCTGGAAACACCATATATTTT. Translating it yields CASSLAAGTSSGNTIYF.

In this sample, this clone turned up once. The chain recombines TRBV6-1 with TRBJ2-7; no definite D call. The length of the CDR3 is 12 residues. Trimming took off 4 bases at V and 5 bases at J, with 9 bases between the two ends. CDR1 MNHNS and CDR2 SASEGT come from the germline V gene. In DNA, the CDR3 is TGTGCCAGCAGTGTTGGTTGGAACGAGCAGTACTTC. Protein: CASSVGWNEQYF.

The chain uses TRBV29-1 and TRBJ1-2, with no clear D. Germline V lookup: CDR1 SQVTM, CDR2 ANQGSEA. V lost 0 bases and J 8 bases, leaving 16 bases between the germline ends. This CDR3 region has 14 residues. The CDR3 DNA follows: TGCAGCGTTGAAGATCGAGGGTTATGGGAAGGCTACACCTTC. Amino acid sequence: CSVEDRGLWEGYTF.

V usage is TRBV4-1 and J usage is TRBJ2-7, with 9 bases aligning to TRBD2. Germline V gene data show CDR1 as MGHRA and CDR2 as YSYEKL. The CDR3 loop spans 15 amino acids. J was trimmed by 11 bases and V by 2 bases; bases with no gene match: 13. CDR3 sequence reads: CASSQTSASGNQEYF. Here the CDR3 DNA reads TGCGCCAGCAGCCAAACGTCTGCTAGCGGGAACCAGGAGTACTTC.

A single count supports this clone. The V and J genes are TRBV10-2 and TRBJ2-7; D remains ambiguous. The CDR3 runs to 12 residues. In germline, CDR1 is WSHSY, CDR2 SAAADI. Deletions cut 6 bases from V and 0 bases from J, with 6 bases between. Here the CDR3 DNA reads TGCGCCAGCAGGGGCGCCTCCTACGAGCAGTACTTC. It is translated as CASRGASYEQYF.

The chain carries TRBV5-5 and TRBJ1-4, with 9 bases matching TRBD1. J was trimmed by 12 bases and V by 3 bases; bases with no gene match: 9. Germline CDR1 and CDR2: SGHKS and YYEKEE (reference sequence). This CDR3 is built from 14 residues. The CDR3 region is CASSSDRGVRELFF. CDR3 in DNA: TGTGCCAGCAGCTCAGACAGGGGGGTAAGGGAACTGTTTTTT.

J is TRBJ1-3 and V is TRBV6-5, with TRBD1 identical over 8 bases. V gave up 6 bases and J gave up 0 bases; unmatched junction bases: 4. This CDR3 is 15 amino acids long. Germline V gene sequence: CDR1 MNHEY, CDR2 SVGAGI. DNA for the CDR3: TGTGCCAGCAGCCTACAGGGGGGCTCTGGAAACACCATATATTTT. Translated, it gives CASSLQGGSGNTIYF.

This CDR3 reads CASSPAAVFGIYEQYF. The CDR3 DNA is TGTGCCAGCAGCCCCGCGGCGGTGTTTGGTATCTACGAGCAGTACTTC. The chain couples TRBV27 to TRBJ2-7; D call uncertain. The CDR3 contains 16 residues. Germline V CDR1 and CDR2: MNHEY, SMNVEV (reference sequence). V was shortened by 6 bases and J by 3 bases, with 21 bases between the two germline ends.

This rearrangement joins TRBV1 to TRBJ2-3; no DNA check was done on the table's D call, TRBD2. TRBV1 counts as a pseudogene. CDR3 length equals 20 residues. In DNA, the CDR3 is TGCACCAGCAGCCAGACACTTACTAGCGGGAGGCCTTCTAGCACAGATACGCAGTATTTT. Residues: CTSSQTLTSGRPSSTDTQYF.

This chain connects TRBV29-1 to TRBJ2-7; possibly TRBD2 for D (6 bases). Germline CDR1 reads SQVTM; CDR2 reads ANQGSEA. V was shortened by 3 bases and J by 4 bases, with 10 bases between the two germline ends. The CDR3 length is 12 residues. CDR3 DNA: TGCAGCGTTGAGCTGACTAGGTACGAGCAGTACTTC. Its protein is CSVELTRYEQYF.

V and J are TRBV28 and TRBJ2-7; D is unclear. CDR1 is MDHEN, CDR2 SYDVKM, per germline. The CDR3 totals 12 residues. The V and J ends lost 5 bases and 4 bases respectively, with 9 bases between them. In nucleotides, the CDR3 is TGTGCCAGCAGTGAGCCCGGGTACGAGCAGTACTTC. As protein: CASSEPGYEQYF.

The V call is TRBV19, the J call TRBJ2-3; 12 positions match TRBD2. The J segment lost 4 bases and the V segment lost 5 bases, leaving 7 bases of the junction unmatched. The CDR3 has 16 amino acids. The germline V gene has CDR1 LNHDA and CDR2 SQIVND (reference sequence). CDR3 amino acids: CASSPRLAGASDTQYF. CDR3 DNA: TGTGCCAGTAGTCCTAGACTAGCGGGGGCGTCAGATACGCAGTATTTT.

The CDR3 nucleotides read TGTGCCAGCAGTGGCGACCCCGGGACAGTTAACCAAGAGACCCAGTACTTC. Protein product: CASSGDPGTVNQETQYF. The chain recombines TRBV25-1 with TRBJ2-5; TRBD1 agrees at 7 bases. The V gene's germline CDR1 is MGHDK and CDR2 SYGVNS. There are 17 residues in the CDR3. J was trimmed by 0 bases and V by 4 bases; bases with no gene match: 11.

The genes are TRBV27 and TRBJ2-7, with unresolved D. CDR1 and CDR2 from the germline V gene are MNHEY and SMNVEV (reference sequence). The CDR3 length is 14 residues. The ends were cut back, 5 bases at V and 0 bases at J, with 11 bases in the middle. The CDR3 DNA sequence: TGTGCCAGCAGTGTTACAGCCTTCTCCTACGAGCAGTACTTC. This gives the protein CASSVTAFSYEQYF.

This chain joins TRBV4-3 and TRBJ2-7; 7 positions match TRBD1. The CDR3 is 17 residues long. V was pared by 0 bases and J by 0 bases, with 8 bases of the junction left unmatched. Germline assignment: CDR1 LGHNA and CDR2 YSLEER. CDR3 sequence: CASSQDRGGAGSYEQYF. CDR3 DNA: TGCGCCAGCAGCCAAGATCGAGGGGGCGCGGGCTCCTACGAGCAGTACTTC.

For this clone: Different DNA sequences within this sample yield the same CDR3. The rearrangement joins TRBV11-2 to TRBJ2-7, with a possible D match to TRBD2 (5 bases). V was clipped by 1 base and J by 2 bases, with 9 bases between them. This CDR3 has 14 residues. CDR1 is SGHAT, CDR2 FQNNGV, per germline. The chain's CDR3 is CASSLGTGAYEQYF. The CDR3 region has the DNA TGTGCCAGCAGCTTAGGGACTGGAGCCTACGAGCAGTACTTC.

V gene TRBV9 combines with J gene TRBJ1-1, with D perhaps matching TRBD1 (6 bases). V gave up 3 bases and J gave up 4 bases, with 19 bases separating them. Germline V lookup: CDR1 SGDLS, CDR2 YYNGEE. This CDR3 spans 16 amino acids. This CDR3 reads CASSAHLKGGVTEAFF. The CDR3 DNA reads as TGTGCCAGCAGCGCCCACTTAAAGGGGGGCGTCACTGAAGCTTTCTTT.

The rearrangement links TRBV18 to TRBJ2-7, with TRBD2 matching over 7 bases. Germline V gene data show CDR1 as KGHSH and CDR2 as LQKENI. Germline trimming cut 0 bases from V and 0 bases from J; bases unmatched to any gene: 5. The CDR3 length is 16 residues. CDR3 nucleotides: TGTGCCAGCTCACCACCCGTAGCGGGTAGCTCCTACGAGCAGTACTTC. This sequence encodes CASSPPVAGSSYEQYF.

The genes are TRBV27 and TRBJ1-2, with D tentatively TRBD1 (6 bases). Germline values: CDR1 MNHEY, CDR2 SMNVEV (reference sequence). This CDR3 comprises 15 residues. The V gene lost 6 bases and the J gene lost 4 bases, with 18 bases spanning the gap. CDR3 in amino acids: CASSVAGGRSYGYTF. The CDR3 DNA is TGTGCCAGCAGCGTGGCCGGGGGGCGAAGCTATGGCTACACCTTC.